This T cell receptor beta chain was obtained from a study of early stage breast cancer tumors. In the study overall: About 8 ER+/PR+/HER2- tumors were invasive ductal; a few were invasive lobular.

Each sample had two DNA replicates, approximately 0.52 ug blood or 1.5 ug tissue. Assay used: immunoSEQ multiplex PCR; TCRdb lists only in-frame clones, some missing. Of roughly 10,000 clones listed, around 75% are singletons. Study-level findings and limits: Commonly generated sequences made up most enriched TCRB sequences shared between patients.

About 17-55 mg of tumor tissue was diced per sample. This CDR3 has 16 amino acids. Germline V gene data show CDR1 as ENHRY and CDR2 as SYGVKD. V was pared by 8 bases and J by 3 bases, with 20 bases between. Comment on this clone: Its antigen remains unknown.

This chain joins TRBV10-3 and TRBJ1-5; perhaps TRBD1 as D (6 bases). Sequencing used breast tumor tissue. The clonotype originates from a person aged 70 to 80 with breast cancer. The CDR3 bases are TGTGCCATCTACCTCCCGCCAGGGGAAGTCAATCAGCCCCAGCATTTT. Protein product: CAIYLPPGEVNQPQHF.